The sequence of this T cell receptor (gamma chain) was determined in a study of intestinal T cells in coeliac disease (dated by TCRdb to the early 2020s). A note on the overall study: Coeliac patients were much younger than controls, with mean ages of around 15 versus 50 years in the TRG cohort. The TCR-delta (TRD) cohort included duodenal biopsies from some eleven coeliac disease patients and some eleven non-coeliac controls. Duodenal biopsies from approximately 30 coeliac disease patients and 21 non-coeliac controls were included in a second, larger TCR-gamma (TRG) cohort. The paper's findings and limits, for the study overall: Repeated CDR3 amino acid sequences could not be distinguished from PCR duplicates. FFPE-derived DNA was found to be relatively degraded, and loss of a proportion of TCR sequences in each sample was likely caused by this degradation. Coeliac and control groups differed significantly in age, although an age-split analysis did not yield significant classification. All 20 or so biopsies in training were correctly classified by TRD kmer-based clustering, and a leave-one-out accuracy of approximately 89% was reported. Of about 54 biopsies, around 51 (approximately 94%) were correctly classified by TRG clustering, and a leave-one-out accuracy of roughly 87% was reported.

About this clone: The antigen this receptor binds is unknown. No per-base quality is available; no much larger clone lies one base away.

Libraries were made using multiplex PCR. Sequenced using an Ion Torrent PGM. TRG repertoires were amplified from about 190 ng of biopsy DNA with the LymphoTrack kit, in which Illumina adapters are carried by the primers. TRG amplicons were cleaned up with AMPure XP beads, measured on a 2100 Bioanalyzer, and combined in equimolar amounts. TRG libraries were sequenced on an Ion PGM instrument. As for the original processing: FastX discarded any read in which over 10% of nucleotides had a quality score below the third quartile for that patient. IMGT/HighV-QUEST was used to align the reads, assigning V, D and J genes, identifying CDR3 regions and assessing functionality. After the sequences were translated into amino acids, every sequence predicted to be non-functional was thrown out. CDR3s were split into kmers, with and without positional annotation; kmer frequencies underwent PCA, and samples were clustered using all 1023 combinations of PCs 1-10. Classification was validated by leave-one-out cross-validation, re-optimising parameters on the remaining samples each time. Shannon diversity was calculated with the vegan R package from repeated random subsamples, each the size of the lowest read count. TCRdb recomputed clones from the public reads with CATT; identical DNA rows were then combined. The V and J calls, along with clone size, are taken from TCRdb and not from the paper's own processing. Here the sample has hundreds of gamma-chain clones; roughly 48% occur a single time. The ten most abundant clones make up about 31% of the sample.

As encoded in the germline V gene (reference sequence), CDR1 is GITISATS while CDR2 is ISYDGTV. The CDR3 contains 15 residues, cysteine and phenylalanine counted. Only the CDR3 region is kept as DNA, spanning 45 bases read in frame from base 1. Relative to germline, V is missing 0 bases and J is missing 5 bases, with 10 bases of the junction outside any gene match. For each case, genomic DNA was isolated from ten 5-um FFPE scrolls with the QIAamp DNA FFPE tissue kit. To test whether coeliac disease could be classified from the TCR repertoire, the study used duodenal biopsies that were formalin-fixed paraffin-embedded, fully anonymised, and surplus to diagnostic needs. The controls had no clinical or histological suspicion of coeliac disease and had upper endoscopy for reflux, dyspepsia or gastritis.

The specimen sequenced was a duodenal biopsy. This clonotype was sampled from a human donor who served as a control with a normal duodenal biopsy, not a healthy volunteer. Here the chain combines TRGV9 and TRGJ1 or TRGJ2. The bases read TGTGCCTTGTGGGAGGTGCACAAAACGAATTATAAGAAACTCTTT. The encoded protein is CALWEVHKTNYKKLF.